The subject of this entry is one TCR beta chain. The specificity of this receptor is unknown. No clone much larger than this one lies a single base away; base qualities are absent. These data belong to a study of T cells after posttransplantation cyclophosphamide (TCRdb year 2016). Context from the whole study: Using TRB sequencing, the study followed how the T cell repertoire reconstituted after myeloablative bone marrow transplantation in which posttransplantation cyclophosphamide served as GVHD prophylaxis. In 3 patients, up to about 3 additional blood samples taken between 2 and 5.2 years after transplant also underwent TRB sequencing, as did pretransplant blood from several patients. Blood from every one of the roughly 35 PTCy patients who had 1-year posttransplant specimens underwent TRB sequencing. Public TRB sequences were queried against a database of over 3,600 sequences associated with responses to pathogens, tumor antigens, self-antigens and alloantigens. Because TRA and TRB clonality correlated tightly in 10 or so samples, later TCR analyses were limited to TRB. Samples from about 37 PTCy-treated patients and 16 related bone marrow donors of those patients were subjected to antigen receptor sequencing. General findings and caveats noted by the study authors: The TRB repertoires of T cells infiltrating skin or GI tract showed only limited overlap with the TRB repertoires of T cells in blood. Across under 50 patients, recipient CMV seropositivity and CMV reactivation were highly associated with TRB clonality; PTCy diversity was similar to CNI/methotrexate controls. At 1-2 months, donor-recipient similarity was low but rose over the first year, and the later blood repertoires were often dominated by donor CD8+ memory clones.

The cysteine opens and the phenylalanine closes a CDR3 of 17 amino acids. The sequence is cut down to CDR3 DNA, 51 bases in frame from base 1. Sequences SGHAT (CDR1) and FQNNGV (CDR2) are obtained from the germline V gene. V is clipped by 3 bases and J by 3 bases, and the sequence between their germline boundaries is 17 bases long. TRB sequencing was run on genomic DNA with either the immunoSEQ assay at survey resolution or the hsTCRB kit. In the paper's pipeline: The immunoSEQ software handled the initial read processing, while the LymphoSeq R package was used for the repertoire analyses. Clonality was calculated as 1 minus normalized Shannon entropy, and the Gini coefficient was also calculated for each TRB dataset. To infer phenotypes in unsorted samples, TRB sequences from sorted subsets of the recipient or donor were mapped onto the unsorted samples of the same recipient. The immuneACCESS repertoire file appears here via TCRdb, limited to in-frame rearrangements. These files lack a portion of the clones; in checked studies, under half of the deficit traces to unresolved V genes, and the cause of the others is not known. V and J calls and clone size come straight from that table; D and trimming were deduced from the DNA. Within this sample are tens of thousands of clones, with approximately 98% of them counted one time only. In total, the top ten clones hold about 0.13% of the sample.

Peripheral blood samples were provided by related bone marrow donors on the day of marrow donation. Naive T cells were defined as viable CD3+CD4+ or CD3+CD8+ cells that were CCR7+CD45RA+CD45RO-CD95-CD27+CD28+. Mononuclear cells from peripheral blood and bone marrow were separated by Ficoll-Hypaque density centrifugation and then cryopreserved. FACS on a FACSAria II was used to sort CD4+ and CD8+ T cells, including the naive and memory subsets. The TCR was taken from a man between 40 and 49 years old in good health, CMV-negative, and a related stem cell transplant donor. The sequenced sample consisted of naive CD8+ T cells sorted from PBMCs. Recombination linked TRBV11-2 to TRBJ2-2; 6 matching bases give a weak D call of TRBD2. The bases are TGTGCCAGCAGCTTTAGCGGTCCTATTGGGGACACCGGGGAGCTGTTTTTT. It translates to CASSFSGPIGDTGELFF.